A selection of T cell receptor beta chains follows, all from one sample in a study of blood T cell repertoires in COVID-19. Assay used: immunoSEQ multiplex PCR; TCRdb lists only in-frame clones, some missing. The table records about 80,000 clones, about 80% of them present only once. Sample: peripheral blood. These receptors were obtained from a human donor in a cohort sampled during active COVID-19. The CDR3 runs from the conserved cysteine through the conserved F or W. The D gene is left open where the match is weak. Clone size is not always given. Where it is, it says once, few, many or a class for expanded clones.

J: TRBJ2-7; D: .; V: TRBV6-5; size: .; DNA: TGTGCCAGCAGTACTCGCGGCGAGCAGTACTTC; CDR3: CASSTRGEQYF
J: TRBJ1-4; D: .; V: TRBV6-5; size: .; DNA: TGTGCCAGCAGCCGGTCTAACGGTGAAAAACTGTTTTTT; CDR3: CASSRSNGEKLFF
J: TRBJ1-5; D: TRBD1; V: TRBV4-2; size: .; DNA: TGTGCCAGCAGCCAAGTAGGGGACAGCCATAATCAGCCCCAGCATTTT; CDR3: CASSQVGDSHNQPQHF
J: TRBJ2-6; D: TRBD1; V: TRBV19; size: once; DNA: TGTGCCAGTAGTATTGGACAGGGATCCGGGGCCAACGTCCTGACTTTC; CDR3: CASSIGQGSGANVLTF
J: TRBJ2-1; D: .; V: TRBV29-1; size: .; DNA: TGCAGCTCCAGGGTCACTGAGCAGTTCTTC; CDR3: CSSRVTEQFF
J: TRBJ2-3; D: .; V: TRBV5-1; size: .; DNA: TGCGCCAGCAGCCCCGGCGGGGGCGCAGATACGCAGTATTTT; CDR3: CASSPGGGADTQYF
J: TRBJ2-7; D: .; V: TRBV5-1; size: .; DNA: TGCGCCAGCAGCTTGGAATCTACCCCAGGGTACGAGCAGTACTTC; CDR3: CASSLESTPGYEQYF
J: TRBJ2-2; D: .; V: TRBV5-1; size: .; DNA: TGCGCCAGCAGCTTGGCTTTCTCCTCCACCGGGGAGCTGTTTTTT; CDR3: CASSLAFSSTGELFF
J: TRBJ1-2; D: TRBD1; V: TRBV28; size: few; DNA: TGTGCCAGCAGTTCGACAGGGCTCTATGGCTACACCTTC; CDR3: CASSSTGLYGYTF
J: TRBJ1-3; D: TRBD1; V: TRBV19; size: few; DNA: TGTGCCAGTAGTATGATCCGGACAGGGATTGGAAACACCATATATTTT; CDR3: CASSMIRTGIGNTIYF
J: TRBJ2-3; D: TRBD2; V: TRBV14; size: .; DNA: TGTGCCAGCAGCCAGCTAGCGGGGTCTCGGGATACGCAGTATTTT; CDR3: CASSQLAGSRDTQYF
J: TRBJ2-7; D: .; V: TRBV6-1; size: few; DNA: TGTGCCAGCAGTGCCCAGGGGAGTAGCGTCGGGGCCGAGCAGTACTTC; CDR3: CASSAQGSSVGAEQYF
J: TRBJ2-1; D: .; V: TRBV6-6; size: few; DNA: TGTGCCAGCAGGCCGAGTCTAAGCTCCTACAATGAGCAGTTCTTC; CDR3: CASRPSLSSYNEQFF
J: TRBJ1-5; D: .; V: TRBV28; size: few; DNA: TGTGCCAGCAACACCGGGGGGGATTACAATCAGCCCCAGCATTTT; CDR3: CASNTGGDYNQPQHF
J: TRBJ1-5; D: .; V: TRBV6-5; size: .; DNA: TGTGCCAGCACCCTAGAGAATAGCAATCAGCCCCAGCATTTT; CDR3: CASTLENSNQPQHF
J: TRBJ1-1; D: .; V: TRBV6-6; size: .; DNA: TGTGCCAGCAGTTACGAGGGATCGAACACTGAAGCTTTCTTT; CDR3: CASSYEGSNTEAFF
J: TRBJ2-7; D: TRBD1; V: TRBV6-5; size: .; DNA: TGTGCCAGCAGTCCTCGACAGGGGGGAACTCGGGAGCAGTACTTC; CDR3: CASSPRQGGTREQYF
J: TRBJ1-4; D: .; V: TRBV6-5; size: .; DNA: TGTGCCAGCAGTTACGATCGAGAGTATAATGAAAAACTGTTTTTT; CDR3: CASSYDREYNEKLFF
J: TRBJ1-5; D: .; V: TRBV7-6; size: .; DNA: TGTGCCAGCAGCCAGCAGGGGAGCAATCAGCCCCAGCATTTT; CDR3: CASSQQGSNQPQHF
J: TRBJ1-2; D: TRBD1; V: TRBV10-3; size: few; DNA: TGTGCCATCAGTCGGACAGGGGAGGACTATGGCTACACCTTC; CDR3: CAISRTGEDYGYTF
J: TRBJ2-4; D: .; V: TRBV19; size: .; DNA: TGTGCCAGTACGGCCCGAGGGGGCATTCAGTACTTC; CDR3: CASTARGGIQYF
J: TRBJ2-5; D: .; V: TRBV20-1; size: .; DNA: TGCAGTGGACAGTTCCAAGAGACCCAGTACTTC; CDR3: CSGQFQETQYF
J: TRBJ2-5; D: TRBD2; V: TRBV30; size: .; DNA: TGTGCCTGGAGCCTAGGGACTAGCGGGGCCCAGTACTTC; CDR3: CAWSLGTSGAQYF
J: TRBJ2-1; D: .; V: TRBV2; size: .; DNA: TGTGCCAGCGGGGCTCGTGATGAGCAGTTCTTC; CDR3: CASGARDEQFF
J: TRBJ2-3; D: TRBD2; V: TRBV3-1/TRBV3-2; size: .; DNA: TGTGCCAGCAGCCCCTGGGTAAAAAGCGGGAGGTCGGATACGCAGTATTTT; CDR3: CASSPWVKSGRSDTQYF
J: TRBJ1-4; D: .; V: TRBV7-8; size: .; DNA: TGTGCCAGCAGCCGAGAACAGGCCTCTAATGAAAAACTGTTTTTT; CDR3: CASSREQASNEKLFF